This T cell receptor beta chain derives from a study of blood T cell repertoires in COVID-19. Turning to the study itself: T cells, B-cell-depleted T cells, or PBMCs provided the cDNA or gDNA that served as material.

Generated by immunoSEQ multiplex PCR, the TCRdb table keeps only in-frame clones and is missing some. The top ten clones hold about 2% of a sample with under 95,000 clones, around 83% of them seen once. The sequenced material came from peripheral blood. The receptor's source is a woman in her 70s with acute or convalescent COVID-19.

CDR3 loop: CASNWPGGNTIYF. For the CDR3, the DNA is TGTGCCAGCAATTGGCCGGGGGGAAACACCATATATTTT. V usage is TRBV14 and J usage is TRBJ1-3; D gene unclear. Trimming took 7 bases from V and 4 from J, leaving 11 bases between them. Germline CDR1 SGHDN, CDR2 FVKESK. The CDR3 loop spans 13 amino acids.